This T cell receptor (beta chain) is drawn from a study of blood T cell repertoires in COVID-19. Study context: Acute and convalescent COVID-19 samples came from the United States, Italy and Spain.

The junction had 7 bases not matched to a gene; V was cut back by 6 bases and J by 2 bases. This CDR3 is built from 15 residues. Germline CDR1 and CDR2: SGHVS and FNYEAQ. As originally analysed: Nucleated cell number was recorded as an estimate derived from reference gene primer amplification. The method was immunoSEQ multiplex PCR; TCRdb's version includes in-frame clones alone and lacks a portion of them. V, J and clone size are taken as reported in that table, and D and trimming were inferred from the DNA itself. The data hold tens of thousands of clones, with roughly nine tenths observed a single time.

The chain joins TRBV7-6 to TRBJ2-3, with TRBD2 matching over 8 bases. The receptor comes from a man aged 35 to 55 with COVID-19, enrolled during active disease. The sample consisted of peripheral blood. As DNA, the CDR3 is TGTGCCAGCAGTTCAAGCGGGGGCCTCACAGATACGCAGTATTTT. This encodes CASSSSGGLTDTQYF.